This TCR beta chain stems from a study of T cell responses to AZD1222 COVID-19 vaccine (dated by TCRdb to 2020 to 2023). In the study overall: A total of roughly 240 trial participants underwent TCR sequencing, of whom 207 received two doses of AZD1222 and some 25 received two doses of the MenACWY control vaccine. Trial participants were enrolled into age subgroups of 18-55, 56-69 and 70-plus years, which contained approximately 150, 28 and 58 TCR-sequenced participants, respectively.

The CDR3 regions of human TCRbeta chains were analyzed by immunosequencing. As for the original processing: TCRs in the repertoires were compared against a reference library of SARS-CoV-2-specific TCRs that had been generated with the MIRA antigen-specificity platform. Breadth was defined as the fraction of unique TCRs that were SARS-CoV-2-associated, and depth was defined as the fraction of total T cells that were SARS-CoV-2-associated. Using the MIRA data, each spike-specific TCR was mapped to the spike region that the TCR reacts to and placed in a CD4 or CD8 class. Log10-transformed breadth and depth values were compared by one-way ANOVA with Sidak's multiple comparisons tests. Drawn from immuneACCESS, this table holds only the in-frame rearrangements with V and J called that TCRdb kept. Clones are partly lost; checked studies trace under half to an unresolved V gene and leave the rest unexplained. Clone size and V and J calls were adopted from that table, with D and trimming inferred from the DNA. The sample includes approximately 140,000 clones, with around 90% observed a single time. Together, the top ten hold approximately 3.5% of the sample.

General findings and caveats noted by the study authors: In the small 56-69-year group, the increase in depth fell short of significance, most likely because of low power. Because no day 14 peak-response samples were available, repertoires were characterized only after the peak T cell response. After two AZD1222 doses, both the breadth and the depth of spike-specific TCRs were significantly higher than at day 0 and than in MenACWY recipients. Most participants were white British and females outnumbered males, and the authors suggested that clonal diversity may have been underestimated. Reportedly, almost half of the unique spike-specific TCRs recognized epitopes lying outside the regions that are mutated in the B.1.351 and B.1.1.7 variants. The vaccine-associated CD4 TCRs covered the entire spike protein, and the dominant responses fell in regions 160-218 and 743-854. Conclusions about previously exposed vaccinees are limited because only a handful of AZD1222 recipients were SARS-CoV-2 seropositive at baseline.

The germline V gene supplies CDR1 SGHRS and CDR2 YFSETQ. The germline V and J ends show losses of 4 bases and 4 bases respectively, and no gene match explains 10 bases of the junction. Spanning cysteine to phenylalanine, the CDR3 consists of 16 amino acids. Solely the CDR3 DNA is kept, with 48 bases framed from the first base. Regarding this clone: Its antigen is currently not known. The input lacks base qualities; no much larger clone sits a single base away.

In the paper's terms, the time point label means: about 28 days (+/-7) after the second vaccine dose. AZD1222 recipients whose second dose came at about 4 weeks and those whose second dose came at about 12 weeks were combined into one group, since spike-specific TCR depth and breadth did not differ between the two schedules. The vaccinee samples were drawn from two UK trials, COV001 and COV002, one of which was a single-blind randomized controlled phase 2/3 trial testing AZD1222 (ChAdOx1 nCoV-19) in healthy adults. For TCRbeta chain sequencing, PBMC samples from trial participants were taken at day 0 and at day 28 after the second dose.

This sequence originates from an adult who received the AZD1222 COVID-19 vaccine. This receptor chain uses TRBV5-1 and TRBJ2-2, with TRBD2 matching 7 junction bases. The specimen comprised peripheral blood, sampled 28 days after the second AZD1222 dose. The CDR3 region reads CASSGAGISGTGELFF. The nucleotide sequence is given as TGCGCCAGCAGCGGAGCGGGGATCAGTGGCACCGGGGAGCTGTTTTTT.